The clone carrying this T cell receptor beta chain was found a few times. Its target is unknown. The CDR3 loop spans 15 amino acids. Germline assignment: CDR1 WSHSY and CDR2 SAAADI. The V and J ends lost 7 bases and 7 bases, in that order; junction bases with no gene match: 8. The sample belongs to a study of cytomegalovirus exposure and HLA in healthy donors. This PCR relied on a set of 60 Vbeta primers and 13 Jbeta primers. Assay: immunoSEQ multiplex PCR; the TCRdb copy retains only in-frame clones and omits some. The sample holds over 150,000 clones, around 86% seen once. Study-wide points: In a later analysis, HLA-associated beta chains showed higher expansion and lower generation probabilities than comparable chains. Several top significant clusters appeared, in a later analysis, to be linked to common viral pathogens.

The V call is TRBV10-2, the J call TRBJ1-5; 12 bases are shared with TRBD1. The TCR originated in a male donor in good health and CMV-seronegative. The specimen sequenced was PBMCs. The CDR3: CASTPGQGARQPQHF. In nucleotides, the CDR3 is TGCGCCAGCACTCCGGGACAGGGGGCTCGGCAGCCCCAGCATTTT.